Presented here are 14 T cell receptor beta chains from one specimen sequenced in a study of blood T cell repertoires in COVID-19 (TCRdb year 2020). Library preparation was by the immunoSEQ multiplex PCR assay. Sourced from immuneACCESS, this table was stored by TCRdb with only in-frame sequences that have V and J called. A share of the clones is absent; for the studies checked, an unresolved V gene accounts for under half, and the remainder has no known explanation. The sample table shows over 150,000 clones, and approximately 86% are seen once. About 6.9% of the sample lies in the top ten. The sequencing sample was made of peripheral blood. Source of these receptors: a man at least 80 years old with COVID-19, enrolled during active disease.

The V gene is TRBV15, the J gene TRBJ1-3, with 7 bases matching TRBD1. The germline CDR1 and CDR2 sequences are LNHNV and YYDKDF (reference sequence). The CDR3 is 16 amino acids. After removal of 2 bases from V and 4 bases from J, the junction contained 8 bases not matched to a gene. CDR3 residues: CATSRHTGVSGNTIYF. The DNA of the CDR3 is TGTGCCACCAGCAGACATACAGGGGTTAGCGGAAACACCATATATTTT.

This clone has only one observation. The chain recombines TRBV5-4 with TRBJ1-3; 9 nucleotides agree with TRBD1. CDR1 SGHNT and CDR2 YYREEE come from the germline V gene (reference sequence). CDR3 length equals 17 residues. With V trimmed by 4 bases and J by 4 bases, 12 bases remained unmatched. CDR3: CASSPSRDRVRGNTIYF. Written as DNA, the CDR3 is TGTGCCAGCAGCCCGTCCCGGGACAGGGTTAGAGGAAACACCATATATTTT.

The gene calls are TRBV5-1 and TRBJ2-1, with D possibly being TRBD2 (7 bases). Germline assignment: CDR1 SGHRS and CDR2 YFSETQ. This CDR3 contains 15 residues. The germline V and J ends were trimmed by 6 bases and 2 bases, with 15 bases remaining between them. CDR3 coding DNA: TGCGCCAGCAACAGTGGCGGGGGCGCCTACAATGAGCAGTTCTTC. Translated, it gives CASNSGGGAYNEQFF.

The J gene is TRBJ1-1, the V gene TRBV12-3 or TRBV12-4; D is unclear. The CDR3 is 13 amino acids. V lost 1 base, J lost 0 bases, and 3 bases lay in between. The DNA for the CDR3 is TGTGCCAGCAGTTTAGGTATGAACACTGAAGCTTTCTTT. Translated: CASSLGMNTEAFF.

The chain carries TRBV9 and TRBJ1-2, with TRBD1 identical over 7 bases. Germline lookup yields CDR1 SGDLS and CDR2 YYNGEE. The length of the CDR3 is 16 residues. V shed 3 bases and J 4 bases; nucleotides not matched to a gene: 12. The CDR3 reads CASSGPHPGQSYGYTF. The CDR3 DNA is TGTGCCAGCAGCGGCCCCCACCCGGGACAGTCCTATGGCTACACCTTC.

This clone was counted ten times or more. V is TRBV6-5 and J is TRBJ2-7, with 11 bases aligning to TRBD1. The V segment lost 7 bases and the J segment 7 bases; nucleotides outside the gene matches: 12. Germline values: CDR1 MNHEY, CDR2 SVGAGI. The CDR3 contains 15 residues. The CDR3 spells CASTARDRGMGEQYF. The DNA of the CDR3 is TGTGCCAGCACGGCCCGGGACAGGGGGATGGGAGAGCAGTACTTC.

This rearrangement joins TRBV25-1 to TRBJ1-5, with a tentative D call TRBD1 (6 bases). Germline V CDR1 and CDR2: MGHDK, SYGVNS. The V gene lost 3 bases and the J gene lost 5 bases, with 11 bases spanning the gap. The CDR3 runs to 14 residues. As DNA, the CDR3 is TGTGCCAGCAGTGATATACAGGGAGATCAGCCCCAGCATTTT. Amino acid sequence: CASSDIQGDQPQHF.

V is TRBV28 and J is TRBJ2-1, with D maybe TRBD2 (6 bases). V was clipped by 6 bases and J by 7 bases, with 19 bases between them. Germline lookup yields CDR1 MDHEN and CDR2 SYDVKM. This CDR3 has 15 residues. The CDR3 is CASSLSGSAGNEQFF. The CDR3 DNA reads as TGTGCCAGCAGCCTTTCGGGGTCTGCGGGAAATGAGCAGTTCTTC.

This rearrangement joins TRBV2 to TRBJ2-1; D unclear. This CDR3 has 15 residues. Germline-derived CDR1 and CDR2 are SNHLY and FYNNEI. V gave up 4 bases and J gave up 3 bases, with 13 bases separating them. CDR3 DNA sequence: TGTGCCAGCAGTGTCATAGAGGTACACTACAATGAGCAGTTCTTC. Amino acids: CASSVIEVHYNEQFF.

The chain has TRBV6-5 and TRBJ2-7, with TRBD1 as a possible D gene (6 bases). The V end lost 10 bases, the J end lost 1 base, and 17 bases lay between the germline ends. This CDR3 spans 14 amino acids. Looked up from germline, CDR1 is MNHEY and CDR2 is SVGAGI. The CDR3 region is CATLRDRQSYEQYF. The DNA for the CDR3 is TGTGCCACGTTACGCGACAGGCAATCCTACGAGCAGTACTTC.

This chain uses TRBV9 with TRBJ2-5; 9 nucleotides match TRBD2. Trimming at V came to 3 bases and at J to 1 base, leaving 4 bases not matched to a gene. This CDR3 is 15 amino acids long. Germline V CDR1 and CDR2: SGDLS, YYNGEE. The CDR3 DNA is TGTGCCAGCAGCGGTCTAGCGGGGCCCCAAGAGACCCAGTACTTC. Amino acids: CASSGLAGPQETQYF.

CDR3 in DNA: TGTGCCAGCCAGGGGGGCCACTACCAAGAAGATACGCAGTATTTT. Protein product: CASQGGHYQEDTQYF. The J gene is TRBJ2-3, the V gene TRBV6-1; maybe TRBD1 (7 bases). The V end was cut by 8 bases, the J end by 5 bases, with 20 bases between. Germline assignment: CDR1 MNHNS and CDR2 SASEGT. CDR3 length: 15 residues.

Worth noting for this clone: In the same sample, other DNA sequences code for this CDR3. The genes are TRBV11-2 and TRBJ2-1; maybe TRBD2 (5 bases). The CDR3 is 15 amino acids. Per the germline V gene, CDR1 is SGHAT and CDR2 is FQNNGV. With 1 base removed from V and 0 bases from J, the gap between germline ends came to 7 bases. CDR3 in DNA: TGTGCCAGCAGCTTAGGTGGAGGCTCCTACAATGAGCAGTTCTTC. Protein sequence: CASSLGGGSYNEQFF.

The V and J genes are TRBV4-3 and TRBJ2-3; weak D call: TRBD2 (5 bases). The ends were cut back, 4 bases at V and 5 bases at J, with 13 bases in the middle. The germline gives CDR1 LGHNA, CDR2 YSLEER. This CDR3 region has 14 residues. CDR3 bases: TGCGCCAGCAGCCTATCTCAGAGCGGAGATACGCAGTATTTT. Protein sequence: CASSLSQSGDTQYF.